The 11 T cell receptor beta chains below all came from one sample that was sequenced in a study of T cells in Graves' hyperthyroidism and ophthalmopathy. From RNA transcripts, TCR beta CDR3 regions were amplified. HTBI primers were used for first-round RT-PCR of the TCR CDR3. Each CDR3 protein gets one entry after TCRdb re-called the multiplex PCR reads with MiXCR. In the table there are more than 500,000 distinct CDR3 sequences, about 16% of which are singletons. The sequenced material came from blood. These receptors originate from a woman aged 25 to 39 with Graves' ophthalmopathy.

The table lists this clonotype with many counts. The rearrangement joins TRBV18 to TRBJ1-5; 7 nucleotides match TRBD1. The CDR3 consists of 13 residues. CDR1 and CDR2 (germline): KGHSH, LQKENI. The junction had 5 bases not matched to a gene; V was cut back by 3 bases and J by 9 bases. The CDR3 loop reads CASSPPQGLPQHF. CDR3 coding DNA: TGTGCCAGCTCACCGCCACAGGGGTTGCCCCAGCATTTT.

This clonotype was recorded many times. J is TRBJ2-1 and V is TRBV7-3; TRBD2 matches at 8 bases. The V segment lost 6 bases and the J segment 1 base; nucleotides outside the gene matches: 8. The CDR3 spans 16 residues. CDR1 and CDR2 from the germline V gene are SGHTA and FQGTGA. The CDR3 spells CASRINPSGSYNEQFF. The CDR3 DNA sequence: TGTGCCAGCAGGATAAACCCTAGCGGGTCCTACAATGAGCAGTTCTTC.

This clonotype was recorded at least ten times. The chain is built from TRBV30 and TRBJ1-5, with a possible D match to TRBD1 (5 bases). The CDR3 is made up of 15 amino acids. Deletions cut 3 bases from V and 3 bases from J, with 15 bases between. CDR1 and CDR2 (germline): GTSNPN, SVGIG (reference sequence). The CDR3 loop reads CAWRAKGRINQPQHF. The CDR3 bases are TGTGCCTGGAGGGCGAAGGGACGGATCAATCAGCCCCAGCATTTT. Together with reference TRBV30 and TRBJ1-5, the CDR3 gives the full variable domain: SQTIHQWPATLVQPVGSPLSLECTVEGTSNPNLYWYRQAAGRGLQLLFYSVGIGQISSEVPQNLSASRPQDRQFILSSKKLLLSDSGFYLCAWRAKGRINQPQHFGDGTRLSIL.

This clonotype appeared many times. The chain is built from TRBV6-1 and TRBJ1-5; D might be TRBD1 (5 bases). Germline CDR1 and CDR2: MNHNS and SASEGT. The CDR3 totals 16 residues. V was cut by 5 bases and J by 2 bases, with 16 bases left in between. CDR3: CASSSWGGGGNQPQHF. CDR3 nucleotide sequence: TGTGCCAGCAGTTCATGGGGGGGGGGAGGCAATCAGCCCCAGCATTTT.

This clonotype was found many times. CDR3 sequence reads: CASSPRPELSPYNEQFF. In nucleotides, the CDR3 is TGTGCCAGCAGCCCCAGACCCGAACTCTCCCCCTACAATGAGCAGTTCTTC. The chain recombines TRBV7-8 with TRBJ2-1; D not certain. This CDR3 region has 17 residues. The germline V gene has CDR1 SGHVS and CDR2 FQNEAQ. The V end lost 5 bases, the J end lost 2 bases, and 19 bases lay between the germline ends.

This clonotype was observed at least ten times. The CDR3 spells CASSGWGSADTQYF. The CDR3, as DNA: TGTGCCAGCAGTGGATGGGGGTCGGCAGATACGCAGTATTTT. V gene TRBV25-1 combines with J gene TRBJ2-3, with D perhaps matching TRBD1 or TRBD2 (5 bases each). The CDR3 contains 14 residues. The germline V gene has CDR1 MGHDK and CDR2 SYGVNS. Trimming shortened V by 4 bases and J by 4 bases, and 12 bases separated the two germline ends. Complete variable domain (other parts from reference TRBV25-1 and TRBJ2-3): EADIYQTPRYLVIGTGKKITLECSQTMGHDKMYWYQQDPGMELHLIHYSYGVNSTEKGDLSSESTVSRIRTEHFPLTLESARPSHTSQYLCASSGWGSADTQYFGPGTRLTVL.

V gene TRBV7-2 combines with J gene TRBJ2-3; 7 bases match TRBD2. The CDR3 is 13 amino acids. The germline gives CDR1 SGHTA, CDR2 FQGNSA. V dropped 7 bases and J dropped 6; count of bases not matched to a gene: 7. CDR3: CASKRGRVDTQYF. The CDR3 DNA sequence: TGTGCCAGCAAAAGAGGGAGGGTGGATACGCAGTATTTT.

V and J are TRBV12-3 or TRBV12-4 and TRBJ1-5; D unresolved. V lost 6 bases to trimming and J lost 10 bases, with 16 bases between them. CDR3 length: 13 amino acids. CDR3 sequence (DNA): TGTGCCAGCAGCCGCCGTCAATCGCAACCCCAGCATTTT. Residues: CASSRRQSQPQHF.

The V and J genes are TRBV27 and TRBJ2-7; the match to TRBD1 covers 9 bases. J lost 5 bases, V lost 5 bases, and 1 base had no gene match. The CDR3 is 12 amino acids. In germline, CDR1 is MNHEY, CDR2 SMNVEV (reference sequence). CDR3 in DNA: TGTGCCAGCAGTACAGGGGGCAACGAGCAGTACTTC. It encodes CASSTGGNEQYF.

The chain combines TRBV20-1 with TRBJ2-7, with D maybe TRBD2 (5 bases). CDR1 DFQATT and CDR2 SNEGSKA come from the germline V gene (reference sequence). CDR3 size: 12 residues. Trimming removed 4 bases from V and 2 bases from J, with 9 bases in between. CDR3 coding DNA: TGCAGTGCTACCGCCGGGACCTACGAGCAGTACTTC. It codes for CSATAGTYEQYF.

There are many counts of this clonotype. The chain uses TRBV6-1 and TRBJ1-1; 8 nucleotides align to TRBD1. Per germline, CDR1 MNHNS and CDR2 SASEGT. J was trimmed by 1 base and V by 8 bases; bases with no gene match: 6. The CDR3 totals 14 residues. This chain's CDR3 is CASDLGQANTEAFF. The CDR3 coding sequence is TGTGCCAGCGATTTGGGACAGGCGAACACTGAAGCTTTCTTT.